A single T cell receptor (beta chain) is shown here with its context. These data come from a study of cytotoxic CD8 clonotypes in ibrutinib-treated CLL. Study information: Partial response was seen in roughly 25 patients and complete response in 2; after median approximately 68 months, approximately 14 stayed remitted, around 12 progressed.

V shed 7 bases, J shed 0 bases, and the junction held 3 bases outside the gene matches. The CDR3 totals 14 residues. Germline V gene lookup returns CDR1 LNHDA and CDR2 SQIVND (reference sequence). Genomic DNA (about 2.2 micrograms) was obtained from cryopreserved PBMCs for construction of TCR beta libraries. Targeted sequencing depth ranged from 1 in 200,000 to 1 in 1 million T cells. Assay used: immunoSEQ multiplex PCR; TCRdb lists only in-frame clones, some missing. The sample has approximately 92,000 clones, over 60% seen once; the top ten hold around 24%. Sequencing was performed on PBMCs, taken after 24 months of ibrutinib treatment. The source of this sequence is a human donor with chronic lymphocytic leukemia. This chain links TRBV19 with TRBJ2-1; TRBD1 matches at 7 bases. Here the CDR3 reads CASMDRHSYNEQFF. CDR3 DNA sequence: TGTGCCAGTATGGACAGGCACTCCTACAATGAGCAGTTCTTC.